This T cell receptor beta chain is drawn from a study of cytomegalovirus exposure and HLA in healthy donors. Whole-study context: Previous work identified roughly 120 million unique TCR beta sequences from around 170 million T cells.

The PCR contained 60 Vbeta and 13 Jbeta primers. The protocol was immunoSEQ multiplex PCR, while the TCRdb copy is restricted to in-frame clones and leaves out a portion. The profile shows 150,000 or so clones, 82% of them singletons. In this sample, this clone turned up a few times. Its target is unknown. V was clipped by 4 bases and J by 8 bases, with 18 bases between them. Germline loops: CDR1 MNHEY, CDR2 SMNVEV (reference sequence). The CDR3 extends over 15 amino acids. Study-level findings and limits: TCR beta V segments were, for the most part, productive about 90% or about 30% of the time in an earlier analysis. Specificity of a few CMV-associated chains for CMV antigens was verified in vitro.

The source material was PBMCs. This chain links TRBV27 with TRBJ2-1, with D possibly matching TRBD2 (6 bases). The clonotype was recovered from a young man in good health and CMV-seropositive. The CDR3 reads CASSSYQRVKDEQFF. In nucleotides, the CDR3 is TGTGCCAGCAGTTCCTACCAGCGGGTTAAGGATGAGCAGTTCTTC.